A single sample is the source of the 25 T cell receptor beta chains below, sequenced in a study of blood T cell repertoires in COVID-19. Data came from immunoSEQ multiplex PCR; TCRdb stores just in-frame clones and leaves some out. The repertoire holds 200,000 to 250,000 clones, approximately 82% seen once, with 3.6% in the top ten. Sequencing was carried out using peripheral blood. The receptors here all came from a woman of 80 years or more with acute or convalescent COVID-19.

This rearrangement joins TRBV6-4 to TRBJ2-3; 7 bases agree with TRBD2. Germline CDR1 and CDR2: MRHNA and SNTAGT. The trim removed 5 bases at V and 0 bases at J, leaving 2 bases unmatched. This CDR3 contains 14 residues. As DNA, the CDR3 is TGTGCCAGCAGTAAGCGGGGTAGCACAGATACGCAGTATTTT. Translating it yields CASSKRGSTDTQYF.

This chain joins TRBV2 and TRBJ2-1; 9 bases line up with TRBD1. Trimming cost V 5 bases and J 12 bases; bases outside gene matches: 11. Germline CDR1 and CDR2: SNHLY and FYNNEI. The CDR3 contains 14 residues. In nucleotides, the CDR3 is TGTGCCAGCAGTTATACCGGGACAGGGTACGCGCAGTTCTTC. This encodes CASSYTGTGYAQFF.

The chain has TRBV7-2 and TRBJ1-2; 11 nucleotides line up with TRBD1. Looked up from germline, CDR1 is SGHTA and CDR2 is FQGNSA. J lost 7 bases, V lost 5 bases, and 9 bases had no gene match. The CDR3 loop spans 15 amino acids. In DNA, the CDR3 is TGTGCCAGCAGCCCAGGACAGGGGGCGAGACGTGGCTACACCTTC. Protein product: CASSPGQGARRGYTF.

The chain couples TRBV18 to TRBJ1-4, with D perhaps TRBD1 (6 bases). The length of the CDR3 is 16 residues. The ends were cut back, 5 bases at V and 5 bases at J, with 18 bases in the middle. CDR1 and CDR2 from the germline V gene are KGHSH and LQKENI. The CDR3 DNA reads TGTGCCAGCTCATATCGGTCAATCCAGGGGAATGAAAAACTGTTTTTT. Amino acid sequence: CASSYRSIQGNEKLFF.

The chain recombines TRBV5-4 with TRBJ2-3; 8 bases match TRBD1. Germline-derived CDR1 and CDR2 are SGHNT and YYREEE (reference sequence). V trimming: 0 bases; J trimming: 4 bases; junction bases outside the gene matches: 7. This CDR3 has 16 residues. In DNA, the CDR3 is TGTGCCAGCAGCTTGGCGGACAGGGCCGAGGCAGATACGCAGTATTTT. Translation gives CASSLADRAEADTQYF.

V usage is TRBV18 and J usage is TRBJ2-5; maybe TRBD2 (6 bases). This CDR3 comprises 13 residues. Germline V gives CDR1 KGHSH, CDR2 LQKENI. V was clipped by 3 bases and J by 5 bases, with 10 bases between them. Here the CDR3 reads CASSPAGLETQYF. CDR3 DNA sequence: TGTGCCAGCTCACCGGCGGGGTTGGAGACCCAGTACTTC.

This clone showed up just a few times. The CDR3 spells CASSLMVAGALGQFF. In DNA, the CDR3 is TGTGCCAGCAGCTTAATGGTAGCGGGGGCCCTGGGGCAGTTCTTC. The chain has TRBV7-2 and TRBJ2-1, with 9 positions matching TRBD2. V dropped 2 bases and J dropped 12; count of bases not matched to a gene: 11. Germline CDR1 and CDR2: SGHTA and FQGNSA. The CDR3 length is 15 residues.

This chain connects TRBV6-6 to TRBJ2-3; 9 positions match TRBD1. The CDR3 has 17 amino acids. V gave up 5 bases and J gave up 1 base; unmatched junction bases: 10. Germline V gene lookup returns CDR1 MNHNY and CDR2 SVGAGI (reference sequence). CDR3 loop: CASSLGTGRGGTDTQYF. The CDR3 region has the DNA TGTGCCAGCAGTCTTGGGACAGGGAGGGGGGGCACAGATACGCAGTATTTT.

The gene calls are TRBV3-1 (or the pseudogene TRBV3-2) and TRBJ1-5; TRBD1 matches at 9 bases. The germline V gene has CDR1 LGHDT and CDR2 YNNKEL (reference sequence). This CDR3 has 15 residues. V shed 4 bases and J 2 bases; nucleotides not matched to a gene: 3. The CDR3 sequence: CASSLGQGGNQPQHF. The CDR3 DNA follows: TGTGCCAGCAGCCTGGGACAGGGTGGCAATCAGCCCCAGCATTTT.

This clone was detected only once. The CDR3 is CASRHRDLNTEAFF. CDR3 DNA: TGTGCCAGCAGACACAGGGATTTGAACACTGAAGCTTTCTTT. The V and J genes are TRBV6-5 and TRBJ1-1; weak D call: TRBD1 (6 bases). CDR3 length equals 14 residues. Trimming took off 6 bases at V and 0 bases at J, with 11 bases between the two ends. Germline V CDR1 and CDR2: MNHEY, SVGAGI.

The chain joins TRBV19 to TRBJ1-2; perhaps TRBD1 as D (5 bases). The CDR3 has 16 amino acids. Germline CDR1 and CDR2: LNHDA and SQIVND (reference sequence). The V end was cut by 3 bases, the J end by 4 bases, with 18 bases between. The CDR3 protein is CASSMAGTTASYGYTF. The CDR3 DNA follows: TGTGCCAGTAGTATGGCAGGGACTACAGCCTCCTATGGCTACACCTTC. The complete variable domain, with remaining parts taken from reference TRBV19 and TRBJ1-2, reads DGGITQSPKYLFRKEGQNVTLSCEQNLNHDAMYWYRQDPGQGLRLIYYSQIVNDFQKGDIAEGYSVSREKKESFPLTVTSAQKNPTAFYLCASSMAGTTASYGYTFGSGTRLTVV.

The chain carries TRBV28 and TRBJ2-7; D is possibly TRBD2 (6 bases). With 6 bases removed from V and 0 bases from J, the gap between germline ends came to 18 bases. Germline values: CDR1 MDHEN, CDR2 SYDVKM. The CDR3 is made up of 16 amino acids. The CDR3 loop is CASRPVGQGLSYEQYF. Here the CDR3 DNA reads TGTGCCAGCAGACCAGTTGGGCAGGGACTCTCCTACGAGCAGTACTTC.

Only one count was recorded for this clone. The chain couples TRBV18 to TRBJ2-7; TRBD2 matches 11 bases. Germline V gives CDR1 KGHSH, CDR2 LQKENI. The CDR3 runs 15 residues. Trimming removed 4 bases from V and 7 bases from J; junction bases left unmatched: 9. CDR3 sequence reads: CASSLGLADLGEQYF. CDR3 in DNA: TGTGCCAGCTCACTGGGACTAGCGGACCTGGGTGAGCAGTACTTC.

The CDR3 is CASSQGRGTATWRNTIYF. The CDR3 DNA sequence: TGTGCCAGCAGCCAAGGCCGGGGGACAGCCACATGGCGTAACACCATATATTTT. This chain links TRBV3-1 (or the pseudogene TRBV3-2) with TRBJ1-3, with 7 bases aligning to TRBD1. Germline V gene lookup returns CDR1 LGHDT and CDR2 YNNKEL (reference sequence). This CDR3 has 18 amino acids. Trimming at V came to 1 base and at J to 7 bases, leaving 16 bases not matched to a gene.

The rearrangement links TRBV9 to TRBJ2-7; 7 nucleotides align to TRBD2. J was trimmed by 2 bases and V by 4 bases; bases with no gene match: 9. The germline CDR1 and CDR2 sequences are SGDLS and YYNGEE. The CDR3 runs 15 residues. The CDR3 sequence: CASSQGAGITYEQYF. CDR3 sequence (DNA): TGTGCCAGCAGCCAGGGAGCGGGGATAACCTACGAGCAGTACTTC.

V usage is TRBV5-1 and J usage is TRBJ1-4, with D uncertain. V was trimmed by 3 bases and J by 0 bases, leaving 9 bases between them. Germline-derived CDR1 and CDR2 are SGHRS and YFSETQ. The CDR3 totals 15 residues. The CDR3, as DNA: TGCGCCAGCAGCTCCCTTTATGCAACTAATGAAAAACTGTTTTTT. Translating gives CASSSLYATNEKLFF.

This clone has only one observation. The V and J genes are TRBV6-2 or TRBV6-3 and TRBJ1-1, with D hard to call. CDR1 is MNHEY and CDR2 is SVGEGT in the germline V gene. The germline V and J ends were trimmed by 3 bases and 11 bases, with 13 bases remaining between them. The CDR3 runs 12 residues. The CDR3 reads CASSYYGDAAFF. In DNA, the CDR3 is TGTGCCAGCAGTTATTACGGGGATGCGGCTTTCTTT.

The chain couples TRBV5-6 to TRBJ1-4; unclear D gene. Looked up from germline, CDR1 is SGHDT and CDR2 is YYEEEE. The CDR3 has 15 residues. Trimming took 5 bases from V and 0 from J, leaving 11 bases between them. CDR3 bases: TGTGCCAGCAGAAGACAAGCAGCAACTAATGAAAAACTGTTTTTT. This encodes CASRRQAATNEKLFF.

This clone has a handful of counts. The chain links TRBV12-3 or TRBV12-4 to TRBJ1-5; 7 nucleotides align to TRBD1. This CDR3 has 13 amino acids. Trimming at V came to 6 bases and at J to 5 bases, leaving 4 bases not matched to a gene. The CDR3 here is CASRPGQYQPQHF. The CDR3 bases are TGTGCCAGCAGACCGGGACAGTATCAGCCCCAGCATTTT.

The chain combines TRBV19 with TRBJ1-5; TRBD1 matches 7 bases. Unmatched junction bases numbered 6, after V lost 10 bases and J lost 3 bases. The CDR3 is 13 amino acids. In germline, CDR1 is LNHDA, CDR2 SQIVND (reference sequence). In DNA form, the CDR3 reads TGTGCCACCGCCGGGACAGACAATCAGCCCCAGCATTTT. Its protein is CATAGTDNQPQHF.

This chain joins TRBV3-1 (or the pseudogene TRBV3-2) and TRBJ2-5, with TRBD2 matching 16 bases. Germline V lookup: CDR1 LGHDT, CDR2 YNNKEL (reference sequence). V lost 4 bases, J lost 5 bases, and 7 bases stayed unmatched. The CDR3 runs to 17 residues. The CDR3 here is CASSPSGTSGGAETQYF. The CDR3 region has the DNA TGTGCCAGCAGCCCGTCCGGGACTAGCGGGGGGGCGGAGACCCAGTACTTC.

The chain is built from TRBV9 and TRBJ2-2, with D perhaps TRBD1 (6 bases). V gave up 0 bases and J gave up 1 base, with 13 bases separating them. This CDR3 contains 17 residues. Germline CDR1 reads SGDLS; CDR2 reads YYNGEE. CDR3 DNA sequence: TGTGCCAGCAGCGTAGCTACGTGGGGACAGAACACCGGGGAGCTGTTTTTT. Translated: CASSVATWGQNTGELFF.

V gene TRBV9 combines with J gene TRBJ1-2; D uncertain. Between the trimmed V and J ends, which lost 0 bases and 5 bases, there was a span of 14 bases. The V gene's germline CDR1 is SGDLS and CDR2 YYNGEE. The CDR3 extends over 15 amino acids. CDR3 region: CASSVAGTGVYGYTF. In DNA form, the CDR3 reads TGTGCCAGCAGCGTAGCGGGAACGGGAGTGTATGGCTACACCTTC.

The chain recombines TRBV5-1 with TRBJ1-2; D is undetermined. Per germline, CDR1 SGHRS and CDR2 YFSETQ. Trimming pared 0 bases from V and 6 bases from J, leaving 6 bases between. The CDR3 sequence is 12 residues long. This CDR3 reads CASSLDADGYTF. For the CDR3, the DNA is TGCGCCAGCAGCTTGGACGCGGATGGCTACACCTTC.

This chain uses TRBV7-2 with TRBJ2-3, with a possible D match to TRBD2 (6 bases). This CDR3 contains 15 residues. V lost 6 bases and J lost 2, with 15 bases in between. CDR1 is SGHTA and CDR2 is FQGNSA in the germline V gene. The CDR3 is CASSSLALLTDTQYF. The CDR3 DNA sequence: TGTGCCAGCAGTTCACTAGCTCTCCTCACAGATACGCAGTATTTT.